This TCR beta chain came from a study of molecular identifiers for immune sequencing clone quantification (dated by TCRdb to between 2018 and 2020). Notes on the research overall: For a replicate experiment, the RNA from either around 20,000 or 100,000 naive CD8 T cells was divided into five aliquots, and four of those aliquots went on to sequencing. CD8 T cells were used in a methods study to benchmark molecular-identifier clustering-based TCR repertoire sequencing (MIDCIRS) and TCR RNA copy counting. The paper's findings and limits, for the study overall: Identical TCR molecules sharing a barcode could cause highly expanded clone sizes to be underestimated. A single cell's worth of spiked-in Jurkat TCR RNA was reported detectable even among some 920,000 naive CD8 T cells. Clones above 20 RNA copies held over 98% of molecules in CMV-specific effector cells but under 1% in naive cells. When barcode sub-clustering was not used, chimeric consensus sequences inflated TCR diversity, with chimeras reaching as high as 47%. Modeling estimated 2.5 to 3.5 recovered TCR RNA copies per cell, compared with about ten by digital PCR, which implies roughly 30% capture efficiency. Spiked-in Jurkat TCR RNA (approximately 10 copies' worth), which is not part of the donor repertoire, was contained in the naive libraries.

Via the germline V gene, CDR1 is MNHEY and CDR2 SVGEGT. Spanning cysteine to phenylalanine, the CDR3 consists of 14 amino acids. Only the CDR3 DNA stays, 42 bases, in frame from base 1. V drops 4 bases and J drops 2 bases, leaving 10 bases in between. Libraries were prepared through PCR. Sequencing took place on an Illumina HiSeq 4000. Preparation of bulk TCR libraries followed a previously described approach, with the TCR primers listed in Table S5. The Qiagen AllPrep DNA/RNA kit was used to purify total RNA. Reads from multiple sequencing runs of the same library were pooled before analysis. The authors' analysis ran thus. Reads were retained only if an exact TCR constant sequence was present, and the retained reads were trimmed to 150 nt and grouped according to their 12-nt molecular barcodes. Within each barcode group, reads were sub-clustered at a 15% Levenshtein threshold, and quality-weighted consensus sequences were built per RNA molecule. Non-functional sequences were excluded, and lower-count sequences lying one edit away from another sequence were also excluded. Barcode sub-clusters with fewer than 20% of the maximum read count were removed, based on fitting two negative binomial distributions. The public reads were reprocessed in TCRdb via fastp at Q25 and MiXCR, keeping in-frame beta chains. Every distinct CDR3 protein forms one entry, paired with its most common genes and DNA. In this record, the V and J calls reflect TCRdb's handling and not the investigators' own analysis. This sample gives 300,000 to 350,000 distinct CDR3 sequences in total; about a fifth of them show up just once. The biggest ten clones account for roughly 0.86% of the sample.

Ten or more counts support this clonotype. Its antigen specificity is not known. Base qualities are not recorded, but no much larger clone differs from it by a single base. Naive CD8 T cell libraries were made from roughly 20,000 to 1,000,000 sorted cells using 10%, 30% or 50% of purified RNA. Naive CD8 T cells, defined as CD8+CD4-CCR7+CD45RA+, were FACS-sorted into RLT Plus buffer on a BD FACSAria II. To test detection sensitivity, Jurkat RNA equal to 10 or so TCR copies was added to samples of about 20,000-1,000,000 naive CD8 T cells. Enrichment of CD8 T cells was performed with RosetteSep CD8+ T Cell Enrichment Cocktail and Ficoll-Paque, after which ACK red cell lysis was carried out.

Recombination connected TRBV6-2 or TRBV6-3 to TRBJ2-3; no D segment can be confidently identified. Material for sequencing was naive CD8+ T cells from blood, with Jurkat cell RNA spiked in. The cell subset or site label, read with the paper, signifies: FACS-sorted CD8+CD4-CCR7+CD45RA+ naive T cells. This receptor was taken from a human donor in good health. Some libraries in this study had Jurkat cell RNA spiked in. The CDR3 region: CASSWLASTDTQYF. The DNA sequence follows: TGTGCCAGCAGTTGGCTCGCATCCACAGATACGCAGTATTTT.